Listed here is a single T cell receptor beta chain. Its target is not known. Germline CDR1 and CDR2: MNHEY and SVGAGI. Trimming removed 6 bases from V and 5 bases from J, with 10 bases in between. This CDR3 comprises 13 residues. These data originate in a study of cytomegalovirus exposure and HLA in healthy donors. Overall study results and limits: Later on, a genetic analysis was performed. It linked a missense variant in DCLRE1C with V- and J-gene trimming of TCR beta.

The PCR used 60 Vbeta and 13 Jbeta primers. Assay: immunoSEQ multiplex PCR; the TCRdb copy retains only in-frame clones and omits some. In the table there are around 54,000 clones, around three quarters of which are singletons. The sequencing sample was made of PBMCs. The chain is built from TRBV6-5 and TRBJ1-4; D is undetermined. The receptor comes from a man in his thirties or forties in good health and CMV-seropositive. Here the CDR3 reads CASRTEPNEKLFF. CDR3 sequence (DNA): TGTGCCAGCAGGACTGAGCCGAATGAAAAACTGTTTTTT.